Shown below are 23 T cell receptor beta chains from a single sample sequenced in a study of vaccination effects on CD4 cells after COVID-19. Viral peptide pool expansion of antigen-specific CD4+ T cells preceded sequencing in the ViraFEST assay. Having been cultured for about 10 days, the cells underwent CD4+ T cell isolation. Nucleocapsid antibody tests were negative, and the vaccine recipients had no prior SARS-CoV-2 infection. Method: immunoSEQ multiplex PCR; TCRdb's copy keeps in-frame clones and lacks some. The table lists 70,000 or so clones, roughly 79% of them singletons. No cognate antigen is known for these TCRs. Here the sequenced sample was CD4+ T cells from PBMCs cultured with SARS-CoV-2 spike peptides, taken before COVID-19 vaccination. All receptors come from a human donor who received a COVID-19 vaccine.

A single count supports this clone. This sequence joins TRBV27 and TRBJ1-1; 7 nucleotides match TRBD1. V lost 5 bases, J lost 7 bases, and 4 bases stayed unmatched. The germline V gene encodes CDR1 MNHEY and CDR2 SMNVEV (reference sequence). The CDR3 totals 12 residues. CDR3 loop: CASSPRTGEAFF. Written as DNA, the CDR3 is TGTGCCAGCAGTCCAAGGACAGGTGAAGCTTTCTTT.

This chain links TRBV7-2 with TRBJ2-5; 10 nucleotides align to TRBD1. The V and J ends lost 4 bases and 5 bases, in that order; junction bases with no gene match: 10. The CDR3 runs to 16 residues. Germline V gene sequence: CDR1 SGHTA, CDR2 FQGNSA. The CDR3 here is CASSYTGTGVLETQYF. The CDR3 DNA reads TGTGCCAGCAGCTATACCGGGACAGGGGTCTTGGAGACCCAGTACTTC.

This clone was detected only a few times. V usage is TRBV28 and J usage is TRBJ1-6; D gene unclear. V lost 6 bases and J 3 bases, leaving 9 bases between the germline ends. There are 14 residues in the CDR3. CDR1 and CDR2 (germline): MDHEN, SYDVKM. CDR3 amino acids: CASSRAGYNSPLHF. CDR3 sequence (DNA): TGTGCCAGCAGCCGGGCGGGCTATAATTCACCCCTCCACTTT.

The chain carries TRBV14 and TRBJ1-4, with no clear D. The V end was cut by 1 base, the J end by 7 bases, with 13 bases between. Germline V lookup: CDR1 SGHDN, CDR2 FVKESK. This CDR3 is built from 15 residues. Here the CDR3 reads CASSQARTFGEKLFF. The CDR3 region has the DNA TGTGCCAGCAGCCAAGCAAGAACATTCGGTGAAAAACTGTTTTTT.

The chain combines TRBV25-1 with TRBJ2-3; 7 positions match TRBD2. The germline V gene encodes CDR1 MGHDK and CDR2 SYGVNS. This CDR3 contains 14 residues. V lost 4 bases to trimming and J lost 5 bases; unmatched junction nucleotides: 6. The CDR3 nucleotides read TGTGCCAGCAGTGTTGAAGCGGGGATAGATACGCAGTATTTT. This translates into CASSVEAGIDTQYF.

V and J are TRBV19 and TRBJ1-6; D is possibly TRBD1 (6 bases). V was pared by 5 bases and J by 9 bases, with 17 bases between. Germline V gene lookup returns CDR1 LNHDA and CDR2 SQIVND (reference sequence). CDR3 length equals 15 residues. This chain's CDR3 is CASSFSDRSASPLHF. CDR3 DNA sequence: TGTGCCAGTAGTTTTTCCGACAGGTCAGCTTCACCCCTCCACTTT. The full variable domain, rest sourced from reference TRBV19 and TRBJ1-6, is DGGITQSPKYLFRKEGQNVTLSCEQNLNHDAMYWYRQDPGQGLRLIYYSQIVNDFQKGDIAEGYSVSREKKESFPLTVTSAQKNPTAFYLCASSFSDRSASPLHFGNGTRLTVT.

The chain combines TRBV3-1 (or the pseudogene TRBV3-2) with TRBJ1-3, with TRBD1 matching 10 bases. The germline CDR1 and CDR2 sequences are LGHDT and YNNKEL (reference sequence). The CDR3 runs 17 residues. V was pared by 4 bases and J by 2 bases, with 8 bases of the junction left unmatched. Written as DNA, the CDR3 is TGTGCCAGCAGCCCCGCCTCCGGGACAGGGGCTGGAAACACCATATATTTT. Translating gives CASSPASGTGAGNTIYF.

In regard to this clone: Different DNA sequences within this sample yield the same CDR3. The chain has TRBV24-1 and TRBJ2-1, with TRBD2 matching 7 bases. From germline, CDR1 is KGHDR and CDR2 SFDVKD. This CDR3 region has 14 residues. J lost 1 base, V lost 10 bases, and 6 bases had no gene match. The CDR3 DNA is TGTGCCACGTCTCAGGGAGGGTCCTACAATGAGCAGTTCTTC. Translated, it gives CATSQGGSYNEQFF.

This chain links TRBV6-5 with TRBJ1-2; 8 bases align to TRBD1. The CDR3 covers 14 residues. The junction had 6 bases not matched to a gene; V was cut back by 6 bases and J by 3 bases. Looked up from germline, CDR1 is MNHEY and CDR2 is SVGAGI. The CDR3 sequence is CASSSGGLDYGYTF. CDR3 DNA sequence: TGTGCCAGCAGCTCAGGGGGCTTAGACTATGGCTACACCTTC.

V is TRBV18 and J is TRBJ2-3, with D unclear. The CDR3 length is 12 residues. Trimming removed 3 bases at V and 6 bases at J, with 7 bases between. CDR1 is KGHSH, CDR2 LQKENI, per germline. DNA for the CDR3: TGTGCCAGCTCACCTAGGCTGGATACGCAGTATTTT. Its translation is CASSPRLDTQYF.

The chain couples TRBV6-5 to TRBJ1-2, with no clear D. The CDR3 is made up of 15 amino acids. Germline assignment: CDR1 MNHEY and CDR2 SVGAGI. V lost 5 bases and J lost 1, with 14 bases in between. CDR3 DNA: TGTGCCAGCAGTCCCCTCTCGGTTATTAACTATGGCTACACCTTC. Translated: CASSPLSVINYGYTF.

The CDR3 DNA sequence: TGTGCCAGCAGCTTGGAAGGGAGGCAGGATGAGCAGTACGTC. Protein: CASSLEGRQDEQYV. This chain connects TRBV7-3 to TRBJ2-7, with a weak D call TRBD2 (6 bases). CDR1 is SGHTA and CDR2 is FQGTGA in the germline V gene. The V and J ends lost 3 bases and 7 bases respectively, with 16 bases between them. This CDR3 is built from 14 residues.

This clone was counted a few times. V usage is TRBV9 and J usage is TRBJ1-3; no reliable D call. This CDR3 has 16 amino acids. V was trimmed by 3 bases and J by 2 bases, leaving 15 bases between them. Germline CDR1 SGDLS, CDR2 YYNGEE. CDR3 coding DNA: TGTGCCAGCAGCGGGCGCACGGGCGGTACTGGAAACACCATATATTTT. Protein: CASSGRTGGTGNTIYF.

This rearrangement joins TRBV7-9 to TRBJ1-5; 10 bases are a match to TRBD1. CDR1 and CDR2 from the germline V gene are SEHNR and FQNEAQ (reference sequence). The junction had 10 bases not matched to a gene; V was cut back by 5 bases and J by 3 bases. This CDR3 has 17 amino acids. The CDR3, as DNA: TGTGCCAGCAGCCCCTTGGGGGGGACAGGGGTCAATCAGCCCCAGCATTTT. Encoded protein: CASSPLGGTGVNQPQHF.

V gene TRBV9 combines with J gene TRBJ2-2; D remains unclear. The germline V and J ends were trimmed by 0 bases and 4 bases, with 13 bases remaining between them. The V gene's germline CDR1 is SGDLS and CDR2 YYNGEE. The CDR3 extends over 16 amino acids. CDR3 DNA: TGTGCCAGCAGCGTAGGCCCTAGTAGCTCCACCGGGGAGCTGTTTTTT. Translation gives CASSVGPSSSTGELFF.

The chain combines TRBV5-5 with TRBJ1-4; D is unresolved. The CDR3 has 13 residues. From germline, CDR1 is SGHKS and CDR2 YYEKEE (reference sequence). V lost 2 bases and J 8 bases, leaving 10 bases between the germline ends. The CDR3 DNA follows: TGTGCCAGCAGCTTTTTTGCCGGGGAAAAACTGTTTTTT. Amino acids: CASSFFAGEKLFF.

The chain employs TRBV12-2 and TRBJ2-6; the table's D gene call, TRBD2, was not cross checked with the DNA. TRBV12-2 represents a pseudogene. CDR3 length equals 16 residues. The CDR3 reads CASRSPYRFGANVLTF. The CDR3, as DNA: TGTGCAAGTCGCTCGCCCTATAGATTTGGGGCCAACGTCCTGACTTTC.

This clone was observed a single time. The CDR3 here is CASSLAPSGGGRETQYF. The CDR3 DNA sequence: TGCGCCAGCAGCTTGGCCCCTAGCGGGGGGGGAAGAGAGACCCAGTACTTC. J is TRBJ2-5 and V is TRBV5-1, with 12 bases fitting TRBD2. The CDR3 is made up of 17 amino acids. The ends lost 0 bases at V and 4 bases at J; junction bases unmatched: 7. The germline V gene has CDR1 SGHRS and CDR2 YFSETQ.

The gene calls are TRBV12-3 or TRBV12-4 and TRBJ1-2, with TRBD1 identical over 8 bases. Trimming at V came to 6 bases and at J to 7 bases, leaving 7 bases not matched to a gene. The CDR3 consists of 13 residues. CDR3 residues: CASSPTGAAGYTF. The CDR3 DNA reads as TGTGCCAGCAGCCCGACAGGGGCGGCTGGCTACACCTTC.

This chain connects TRBV5-5 to TRBJ2-5; no clear D. Germline assignment: CDR1 SGHKS and CDR2 YYEKEE (reference sequence). This CDR3 has 15 amino acids. V lost 2 bases and J lost 1, with 12 bases in between. CDR3 coding DNA: TGTGCCAGCAGCTTCATCTCCCGGACCCAAGAGACCCAGTACTTC. It translates to CASSFISRTQETQYF.

J is TRBJ2-1 and V is TRBV9, with D possibly being TRBD1 (5 bases). Trimming took off 0 bases at V and 4 bases at J, with 11 bases between the two ends. This CDR3 contains 15 residues. Germline-derived CDR1 and CDR2 are SGDLS and YYNGEE. The DNA of the CDR3 is TGTGCCAGCAGCGTAGCAGGGCAGGGATACAATGAGCAGTTCTTC. Translation: CASSVAGQGYNEQFF.

The rearrangement joins TRBV5-1 to TRBJ2-7; maybe TRBD2 (6 bases). CDR3 length equals 15 residues. V was cut by 5 bases and J by 5 bases, with 20 bases left in between. CDR1 and CDR2 (germline): SGHRS, YFSETQ. In DNA form, the CDR3 reads TGCGCCAGCAGGCCGGGACTGGACTTTTGGGACGAGCAGTACGTC. This codes for CASRPGLDFWDEQYV.

The gene calls are TRBV6-6 and TRBJ2-5; 12 positions match TRBD2. The CDR3 is 20 residues long. CDR1 is MNHNY and CDR2 is SVGAGI in the germline V gene (reference sequence). Germline trimming cut 5 bases from V and 8 bases from J; bases unmatched to any gene: 24. The CDR3 nucleotides are TGTGCCAGCAGTCTAAACTCGCCCTTCACTAGCGGGGGGTCGAAGGGTACCCAGTACTTC. Its protein is CASSLNSPFTSGGSKGTQYF.